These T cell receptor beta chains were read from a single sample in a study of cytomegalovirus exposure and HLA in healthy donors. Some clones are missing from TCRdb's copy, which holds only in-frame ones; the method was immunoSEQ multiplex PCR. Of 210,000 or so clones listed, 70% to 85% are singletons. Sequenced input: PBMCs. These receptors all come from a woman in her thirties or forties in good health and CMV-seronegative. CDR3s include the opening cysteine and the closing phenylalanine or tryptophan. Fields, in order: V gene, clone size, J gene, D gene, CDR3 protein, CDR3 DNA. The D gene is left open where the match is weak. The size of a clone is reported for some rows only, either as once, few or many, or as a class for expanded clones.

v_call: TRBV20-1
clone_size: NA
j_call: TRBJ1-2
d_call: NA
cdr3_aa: CSAAGERGYTF
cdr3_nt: TGCAGTGCCGCAGGGGAGAGGGGCTACACCTTC

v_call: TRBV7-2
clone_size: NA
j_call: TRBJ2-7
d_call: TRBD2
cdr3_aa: CASSPRLAGGYEQYF
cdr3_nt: TGTGCCAGCAGCCCGAGACTAGCGGGGGGTTACGAGCAGTACTTC

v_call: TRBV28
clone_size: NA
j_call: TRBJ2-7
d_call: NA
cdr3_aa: CASKTGYSYEQYF
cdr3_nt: TGTGCCAGCAAGACAGGCTACTCCTACGAGCAGTACTTC

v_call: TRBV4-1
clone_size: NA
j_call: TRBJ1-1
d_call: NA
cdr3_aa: CASSPPRAATEAFF
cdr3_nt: TGCGCCAGCAGCCCACCCAGGGCCGCGACTGAAGCTTTCTTT

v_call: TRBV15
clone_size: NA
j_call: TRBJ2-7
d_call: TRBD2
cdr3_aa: CATSLAGPYEQYF
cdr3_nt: TGTGCCACCAGCCTAGCGGGCCCCTACGAGCAGTACTTC

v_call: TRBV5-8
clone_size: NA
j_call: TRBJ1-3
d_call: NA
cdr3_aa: CASSLGSFSGNTIYF
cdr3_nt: TGTGCCAGCAGCTTGGGTAGCTTCTCTGGAAACACCATATATTTT

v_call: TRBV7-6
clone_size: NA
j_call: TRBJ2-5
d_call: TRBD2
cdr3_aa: CASSRILGLAGRYQETQYF
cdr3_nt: TGTGCCAGCAGCCGTATCTTGGGACTAGCGGGGCGGTACCAAGAGACCCAGTACTTC

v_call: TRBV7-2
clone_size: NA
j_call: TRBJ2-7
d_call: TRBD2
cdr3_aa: CASSLRGGYEQYF
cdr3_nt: TGTGCCAGCAGCTTGCGGGGGGGCTACGAGCAGTACTTC

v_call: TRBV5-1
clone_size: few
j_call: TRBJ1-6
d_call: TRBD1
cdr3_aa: CASSLDRGYNSPLHF
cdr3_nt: TGCGCCAGCAGCCTGGACAGGGGTTATAATTCACCCCTCCACTTT

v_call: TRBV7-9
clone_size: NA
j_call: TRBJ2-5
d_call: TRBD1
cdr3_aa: CASSPIPDRGKETQYF
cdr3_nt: TGTGCCAGCAGCCCAATCCCGGACAGGGGTAAAGAGACCCAGTACTTC

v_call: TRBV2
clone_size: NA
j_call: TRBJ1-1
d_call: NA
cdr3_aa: CATPLETGTEAFF
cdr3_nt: TGTGCCACTCCACTAGAGACAGGCACTGAAGCTTTCTTT

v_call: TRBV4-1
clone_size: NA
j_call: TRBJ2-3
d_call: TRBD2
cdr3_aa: CASSPRDGGADTQYF
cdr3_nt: TGCGCCAGCAGCCCCCGGGACGGGGGGGCAGATACGCAGTATTTT

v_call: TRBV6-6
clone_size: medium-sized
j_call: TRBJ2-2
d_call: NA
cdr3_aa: CAVWNTGELFF
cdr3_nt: TGTGCCGTATGGAACACCGGGGAGCTGTTTTTT

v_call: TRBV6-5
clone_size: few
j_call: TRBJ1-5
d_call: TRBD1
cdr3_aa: CASSGTGGNQPQHF
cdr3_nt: TGTGCCAGCAGTGGTACAGGGGGGAATCAGCCCCAGCATTTT

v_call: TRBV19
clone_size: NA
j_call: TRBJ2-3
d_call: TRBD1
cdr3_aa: CARLGGTGRKSGGDTQYF
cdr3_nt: TGTGCCCGCTTGGGCGGGACAGGGAGAAAATCCGGGGGAGATACGCAGTATTTT

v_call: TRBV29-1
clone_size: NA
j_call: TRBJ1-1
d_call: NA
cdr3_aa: CSVGTGMETEAFF
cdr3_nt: TGCAGCGTTGGAACAGGGATGGAAACTGAAGCTTTCTTT

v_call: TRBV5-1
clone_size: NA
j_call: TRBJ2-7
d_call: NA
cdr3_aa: CASSPLSSYEQYF
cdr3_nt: TGCGCCAGCAGCCCCCTTAGCTCCTACGAGCAGTACTTC

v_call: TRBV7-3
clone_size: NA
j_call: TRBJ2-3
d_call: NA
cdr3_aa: CASSATGSDTQYF
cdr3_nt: TGTGCCAGCAGCGCCACAGGTTCAGATACGCAGTATTTT

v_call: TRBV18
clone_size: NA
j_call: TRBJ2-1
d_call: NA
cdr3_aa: CASSPEGVEQFF
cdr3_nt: TGTGCCAGCTCACCAGAAGGGGTTGAGCAGTTCTTC

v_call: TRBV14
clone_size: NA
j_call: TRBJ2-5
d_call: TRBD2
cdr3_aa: CASSQLTSGGYQETQYF
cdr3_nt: TGTGCCAGCAGCCAGCTGACTAGCGGGGGGTACCAAGAGACCCAGTACTTC

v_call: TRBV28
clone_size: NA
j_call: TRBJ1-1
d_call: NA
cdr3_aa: CASSFPGHLNTEAFF
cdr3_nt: TGTGCCAGCAGTTTCCCCGGACATTTGAACACTGAAGCTTTCTTT

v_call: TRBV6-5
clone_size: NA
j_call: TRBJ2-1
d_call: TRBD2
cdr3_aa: CASSPGGSPYNEQFF
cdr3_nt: TGTGCCAGCAGTCCGGGAGGGAGCCCCTACAATGAGCAGTTCTTC

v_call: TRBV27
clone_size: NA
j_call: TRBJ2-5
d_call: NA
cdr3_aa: CASSGSEVQETQYF
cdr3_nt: TGTGCCAGCAGTGGCAGCGAAGTTCAAGAGACCCAGTACTTC

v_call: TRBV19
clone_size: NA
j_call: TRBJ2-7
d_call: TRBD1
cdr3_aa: CASSFGTAYEQYF
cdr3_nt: TGTGCCAGTAGTTTCGGGACAGCCTACGAGCAGTACTTC

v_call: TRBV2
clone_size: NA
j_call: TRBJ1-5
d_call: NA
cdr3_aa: CASSNGQNQPQHF
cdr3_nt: TGTGCCAGCAGTAACGGACAGAATCAGCCCCAGCATTTT

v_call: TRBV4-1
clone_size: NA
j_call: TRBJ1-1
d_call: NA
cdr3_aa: CASSQVGGGRGIMNTEAFF
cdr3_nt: TGCGCCAGCAGCCAAGTAGGTGGTGGCAGGGGAATAATGAACACTGAAGCTTTCTTT

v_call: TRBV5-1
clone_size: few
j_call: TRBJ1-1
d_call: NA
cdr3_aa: CASSLEAGSNTEAFF
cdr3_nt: TGCGCCAGCAGCTTGGAGGCGGGGTCCAACACTGAAGCTTTCTTT

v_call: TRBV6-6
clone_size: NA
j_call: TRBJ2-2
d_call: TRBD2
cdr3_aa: CASSFSGVYTGELFF
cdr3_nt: TGTGCCAGCAGTTTTAGCGGGGTTTACACCGGGGAGCTGTTTTTT

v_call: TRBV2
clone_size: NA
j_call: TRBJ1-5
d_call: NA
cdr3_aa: CASKNRNNQPQHF
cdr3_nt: TGTGCCAGCAAAAACAGGAATAATCAGCCCCAGCATTTT

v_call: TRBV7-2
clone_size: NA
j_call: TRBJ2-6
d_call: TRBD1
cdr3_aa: CASSLWSRQGSSGANVLTF
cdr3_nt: TGTGCCAGCAGCTTATGGTCCCGACAGGGGAGCTCTGGGGCCAACGTCCTGACTTTC

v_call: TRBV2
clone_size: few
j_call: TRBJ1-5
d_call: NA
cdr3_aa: CASSEAEGSPQHF
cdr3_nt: TGTGCCAGCAGTGAAGCGGAGGGTTCCCCCCAGCATTTT

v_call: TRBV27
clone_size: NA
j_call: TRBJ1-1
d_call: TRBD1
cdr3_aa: CASTGGTEAFF
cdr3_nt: TGTGCCAGCACAGGGGGCACTGAAGCTTTCTTT

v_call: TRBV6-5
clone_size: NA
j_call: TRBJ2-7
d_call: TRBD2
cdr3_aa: CASSYGRGGLYEQYF
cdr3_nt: TGTGCCAGCAGTTACGGACGGGGGGGCCTCTACGAGCAGTACTTC

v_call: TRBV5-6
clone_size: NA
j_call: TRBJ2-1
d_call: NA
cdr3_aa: CASSFSSLNEQFF
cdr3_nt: TGTGCCAGCAGCTTTTCTTCTCTCAATGAGCAGTTCTTC

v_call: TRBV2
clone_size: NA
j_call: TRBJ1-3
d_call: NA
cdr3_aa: CASTLRRGSGGNTIYF
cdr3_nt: TGTGCCAGCACCCTCCGGCGGGGTTCAGGAGGGAACACCATATATTTT

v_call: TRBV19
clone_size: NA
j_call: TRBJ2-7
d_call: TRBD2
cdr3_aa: CASSASSGASYEQYF
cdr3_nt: TGTGCCAGTAGTGCTTCTAGCGGGGCCTCCTACGAGCAGTACTTC

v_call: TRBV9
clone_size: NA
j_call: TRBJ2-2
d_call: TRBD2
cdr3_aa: CASSVLGGKSGELFF
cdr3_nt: TGTGCCAGCAGCGTTCTCGGGGGGAAGTCCGGGGAGCTGTTTTTT

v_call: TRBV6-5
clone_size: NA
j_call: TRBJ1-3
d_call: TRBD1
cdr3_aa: CASSYSTGPGNTIYF
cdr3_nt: TGTGCCAGCAGTTACTCGACAGGGCCTGGAAACACCATATATTTT

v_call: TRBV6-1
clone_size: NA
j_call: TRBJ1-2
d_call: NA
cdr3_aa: CASSIIQGNYGYTF
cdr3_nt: TGTGCCAGCAGTATAATTCAGGGCAACTATGGCTACACCTTC

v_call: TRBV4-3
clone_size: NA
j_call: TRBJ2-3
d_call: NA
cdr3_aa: CASSQEWRNTDTQYF
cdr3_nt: TGCGCCAGCAGCCAAGAATGGCGGAACACAGATACGCAGTATTTT

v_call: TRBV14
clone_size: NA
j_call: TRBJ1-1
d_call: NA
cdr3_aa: CASSQGSYTEAFF
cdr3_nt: TGTGCCAGCAGCCAAGGTTCATACACTGAAGCTTTCTTT

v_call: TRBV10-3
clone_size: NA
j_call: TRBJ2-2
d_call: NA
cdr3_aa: CAKGQQAGELFF
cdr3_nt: TGTGCGAAGGGGCAGCAAGCCGGGGAGCTGTTTTTT

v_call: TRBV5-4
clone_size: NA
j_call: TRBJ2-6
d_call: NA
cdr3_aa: CASSTWGTGANVLTF
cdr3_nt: TGTGCCAGCAGCACGTGGGGCACTGGGGCCAACGTCCTGACTTTC

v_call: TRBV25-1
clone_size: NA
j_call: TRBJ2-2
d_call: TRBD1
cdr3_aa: CASSAPGQSYTGELFF
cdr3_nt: TGTGCCAGCAGTGCCCCGGGACAGTCTTACACCGGGGAGCTGTTTTTT

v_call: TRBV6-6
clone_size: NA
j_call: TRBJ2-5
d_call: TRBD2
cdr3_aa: CASSYPGGRQETQYF
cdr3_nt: TGTGCCAGCAGTTACCCGGGGGGGCGTCAAGAGACCCAGTACTTC

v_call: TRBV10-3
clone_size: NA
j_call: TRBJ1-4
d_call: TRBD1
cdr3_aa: CAISEGTGAGEKLFF
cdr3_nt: TGTGCCATCAGTGAAGGGACAGGGGCGGGGGAAAAACTGTTTTTT

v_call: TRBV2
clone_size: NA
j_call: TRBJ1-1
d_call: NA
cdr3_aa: CASRARAGNTEAFF
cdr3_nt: TGTGCCAGCAGGGCCAGGGCCGGGAACACTGAAGCTTTCTTT

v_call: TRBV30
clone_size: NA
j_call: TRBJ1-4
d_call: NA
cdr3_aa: CAWTQGFTNEKLFF
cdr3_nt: TGTGCCTGGACCCAGGGGTTCACTAATGAAAAACTGTTTTTT

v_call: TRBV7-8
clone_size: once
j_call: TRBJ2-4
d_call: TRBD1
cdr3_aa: CASSWDETGARNIQYF
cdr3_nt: TGTGCCAGCAGCTGGGATGAAACAGGGGCCAGAAACATTCAGTACTTC

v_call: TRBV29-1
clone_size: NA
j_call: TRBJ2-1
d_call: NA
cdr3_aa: CSVGRDSYNEQFF
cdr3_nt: TGCAGCGTTGGCCGGGACTCCTACAATGAGCAGTTCTTC

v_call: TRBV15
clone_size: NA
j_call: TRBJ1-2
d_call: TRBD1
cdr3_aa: CATSRDWTGPTYGYTF
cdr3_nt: TGTGCCACCAGCAGAGACTGGACAGGGCCCACCTATGGCTACACCTTC

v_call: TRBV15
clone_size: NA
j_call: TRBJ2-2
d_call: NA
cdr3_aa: CATRGESGELFF
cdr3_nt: TGTGCCACCAGAGGGGAATCCGGGGAGCTGTTTTTT

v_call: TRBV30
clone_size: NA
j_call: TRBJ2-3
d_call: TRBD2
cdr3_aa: CAWNGGGLDTQYF
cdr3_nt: TGTGCCTGGAACGGCGGGGGGCTGGATACGCAGTATTTT

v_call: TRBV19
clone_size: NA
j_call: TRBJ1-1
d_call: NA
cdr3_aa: CASSLANTEAFF
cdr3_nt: TGTGCCAGTAGTTTGGCGAACACTGAAGCTTTCTTT

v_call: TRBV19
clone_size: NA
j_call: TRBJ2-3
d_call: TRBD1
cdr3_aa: CASRALRTGRTDTQYF
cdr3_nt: TGTGCCAGTAGGGCACTTAGGACAGGACGCACAGATACGCAGTATTTT

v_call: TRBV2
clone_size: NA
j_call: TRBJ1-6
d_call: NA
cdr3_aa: CASVQNSPLHF
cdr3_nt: TGTGCCAGCGTCCAAAATTCACCCCTCCACTTT

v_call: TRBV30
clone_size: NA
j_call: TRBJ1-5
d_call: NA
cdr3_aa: CAWSGESNQPQHF
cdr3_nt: TGTGCCTGGAGCGGAGAGAGCAATCAGCCCCAGCATTTT

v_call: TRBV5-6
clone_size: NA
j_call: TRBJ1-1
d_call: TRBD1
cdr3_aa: CASSLAWTGVNTEAFF
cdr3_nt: TGTGCCAGCAGCTTGGCGTGGACAGGGGTGAACACTGAAGCTTTCTTT

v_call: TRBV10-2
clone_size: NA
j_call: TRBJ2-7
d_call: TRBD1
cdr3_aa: CASTGDSTYEQYF
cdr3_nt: TGCGCCAGCACTGGGGACAGTACCTACGAGCAGTACTTC